This T cell receptor beta chain derives from a study of blood T cells in healthy people across ages. Study findings and constraints: Donors of long life had a larger count of naive CD4+ cells and greater diversity than aged donors.

Germline lookup yields CDR1 SGHRS and CDR2 YFSETQ. CDR3 size: 14 residues. Through a sample-barcoded 5' primer and a J-beta primer mix, a second PCR was run for roughly 6 to 11 cycles. TCRdb independently ran MiXCR on the 5' RACE reads; one entry per CDR3 protein. The repertoire holds 650,000 or so distinct CDR3 sequences, with under 65% as singletons. To note about this clonotype: The antigen remains unidentified. Relative to the germline gene, one junction end is altered; a read error may explain this.

This receptor was identified in an elderly woman in good health. Sequenced: blood. The V call is TRBV5-1, the J call TRBJ1-1; D uncertain. The CDR3 DNA is TGCACCAGCAGCTTGTCTCAGACACACACTGAAGCTTTCTTT. Translation: CTSSLSQTHTEAFF.